These 22 T cell receptor beta chains were sequenced from one sample in a study of shared clonotypes between healthy human individuals. Sequencing was performed with immunoSEQ multiplex PCR; in TCRdb, only in-frame clones are kept and a portion is missing. The table shows 300,000 or so clones, with roughly 70% occurring only once. The sequenced material came from memory CD4+ T cells sorted from blood. The subset denotes: CD45RA-negative fraction. The source is a man under 40 in good health.

This clone was counted ten times or more. The chain is built from TRBV19 and TRBJ2-3; the D gene is possibly TRBD2 (5 bases). The CDR3 is 14 amino acids. Germline-derived CDR1 and CDR2 are LNHDA and SQIVND (reference sequence). V was pared by 6 bases and J by 3 bases, with 13 bases between. Written as DNA, the CDR3 is TGTGCCAGTAGCCCCTTCCAGCGGACAGATACGCAGTATTTT. Protein: CASSPFQRTDTQYF. Full variable domain (missing parts from reference TRBV19 and TRBJ2-3): DGGITQSPKYLFRKEGQNVTLSCEQNLNHDAMYWYRQDPGQGLRLIYYSQIVNDFQKGDIAEGYSVSREKKESFPLTVTSAQKNPTAFYLCASSPFQRTDTQYFGPGTRLTVL.

The chain has TRBV11-2 and TRBJ2-5; D is unresolved. Germline V gene sequence: CDR1 SGHAT, CDR2 FQNNGV. The CDR3 is made up of 11 amino acids. V dropped 5 bases and J dropped 8 bases, with 9 bases sitting between them. CDR3 DNA: TGTGCCAGCAGCCTAACCGGAACCCAGTACTTC. Protein: CASSLTGTQYF.

This chain links TRBV6-5 with TRBJ1-2, with D perhaps matching TRBD1 (5 bases). Germline assignment: CDR1 MNHEY and CDR2 SVGAGI. The V end was cut by 8 bases, the J end by 2 bases, with 9 bases between. The CDR3 consists of 12 residues. CDR3 residues: CASSGENYGYTF. In DNA, the CDR3 is TGTGCCAGCTCGGGGGAAAACTATGGCTACACCTTC.

The chain recombines TRBV5-1 with TRBJ2-7, with D perhaps assigned TRBD1 or TRBD2 (5 bases each). CDR3 length equals 14 residues. The germline V gene has CDR1 SGHRS and CDR2 YFSETQ. The V and J ends lost 1 base and 4 bases respectively, with 12 bases between them. CDR3 sequence: CASSLTGDQYEQYF. DNA of the CDR3: TGCGCCAGCAGCTTGACCGGGGACCAATACGAGCAGTACTTC.

This chain connects TRBV15 to TRBJ2-5; D is possibly TRBD1 (7 bases). The CDR3 contains 16 residues. V gave up 4 bases and J gave up 2 bases, with 17 bases separating them. Germline assignment: CDR1 LNHNV and CDR2 YYDKDF (reference sequence). CDR3 in DNA: TGTGCCACCAGCACCCGGGAACAGGGGAGGCAAGAGACCCAGTACTTC. The encoded protein is CATSTREQGRQETQYF. The full variable domain, with the rest looked up from reference TRBV15 and TRBJ2-5, is DAMVIQNPRYQVTQFGKPVTLSCSQTLNHNVMYWYQQKSSQAPKLLFHYYDKDFNNEADTPDNFQSRRPNTSFCFLDIRSPGLGDTAMYLCATSTREQGRQETQYFGPGTRLLVL.

This clone was recorded a few times. V gene TRBV10-3 combines with J gene TRBJ2-1; maybe TRBD2 (5 bases). CDR1 and CDR2 (germline): ENHRY, SYGVKD. V was pared by 3 bases and J by 9 bases, with 15 bases between. The CDR3 runs 14 residues. As DNA, the CDR3 is TGTGCCATCAGTGACCTCTCCTATGGAGGTGAGCAGTTCTTC. Its translation: CAISDLSYGGEQFF.

This clone was found a few times. The chain has TRBV7-2 and TRBJ1-1, with 9 bases aligning to TRBD1. V was clipped by 7 bases and J by 5 bases; unmatched bases: 11. Germline V gene lookup returns CDR1 SGHTA and CDR2 FQGNSA. The CDR3 is 15 amino acids. CDR3 residues: CASKRDRVWNTEAFF. The CDR3 region has the DNA TGTGCCAGCAAAAGGGACAGGGTATGGAATACTGAAGCTTTCTTT. The full variable domain, in which reference TRBV7-2 and TRBJ1-1 provide the parts outside the CDR3, is GAGVSQSPSNKVTEKGKDVELRCDPISGHTALYWYRQSLGQGLEFLIYFQGNSAPDKSGLPSDRFSAERTGGSVSTLTIQRTQQEDSAVYLCASKRDRVWNTEAFFGQGTRLTVV.

The rearrangement links TRBV11-2 to TRBJ2-2; 9 bases are a match to TRBD2. The CDR3 spans 17 residues. Germline V gene data show CDR1 as SGHAT and CDR2 as FQNNGV. V trimming: 2 bases; J trimming: 5 bases; junction bases outside the gene matches: 9. DNA of the CDR3: TGTGCCAGCAGCTTATTCTCGGCTAGCGGGATGACCGGGGAGCTGTTTTTT. The encoded protein is CASSLFSASGMTGELFF.

This chain connects TRBV10-3 to TRBJ2-1, with D possibly being TRBD2 (6 bases). With 6 bases removed from V and 2 bases from J, the gap between germline ends came to 8 bases. The CDR3 runs to 13 residues. CDR1 and CDR2 (germline): ENHRY, SYGVKD. DNA for the CDR3: TGTGCCATCAGAAGGGAGGCCTACAATGAGCAGTTCTTC. It encodes CAIRREAYNEQFF.

The rearrangement uses TRBV6-5 and TRBJ2-5; TRBD1 matches 8 bases. Trimming at V came to 2 bases and at J to 3 bases, leaving 5 bases not matched to a gene. Germline V gives CDR1 MNHEY, CDR2 SVGAGI. There are 15 residues in the CDR3. For the CDR3, the DNA is TGTGCCAGCAGTTACGGGACAGGTGACAAAGAGACCCAGTACTTC. Protein product: CASSYGTGDKETQYF.

This clone showed up just a few times. The V and J genes are TRBV2 and TRBJ1-2; 9 bases fit TRBD1. The CDR3 sequence is 14 residues long. The germline V gene has CDR1 SNHLY and CDR2 FYNNEI. V dropped 5 bases and J dropped 6; count of bases not matched to a gene: 7. CDR3 amino acids: CASSRDRESDGYTF. For the CDR3, the DNA is TGTGCCAGCAGTCGGGACAGGGAATCTGATGGCTACACCTTC.

This chain joins TRBV5-6 and TRBJ2-5; TRBD2 matches 8 bases. Losses at the gene ends were 0 bases for V and 5 bases for J; bases not matched to a gene: 6. There are 15 residues in the CDR3. Germline V gene lookup returns CDR1 SGHDT and CDR2 YYEEEE. CDR3: CASSLVSSGLETQYF. DNA for the CDR3: TGTGCCAGCAGCTTGGTTTCTAGCGGGCTGGAGACCCAGTACTTC.

For this clone: Other DNA sequences of this sample code for an identical CDR3. This rearrangement joins TRBV5-1 to TRBJ2-1; 9 nucleotides match TRBD2. The CDR3 is made up of 15 amino acids. CDR1 SGHRS and CDR2 YFSETQ come from the germline V gene. V shed 5 bases and J 4 bases; nucleotides not matched to a gene: 7. CDR3 sequence: CASSLTSGIYNEQFF. Here the CDR3 DNA reads TGCGCCAGCAGTTTGACTAGCGGTATATACAATGAGCAGTTCTTC. Full variable domain (outside the CDR3, taken from reference TRBV5-1 and TRBJ2-1): KAGVTQTPRYLIKTRGQQVTLSCSPISGHRSVSWYQQTPGQGLQFLFEYFSETQRNKGNFPGRFSGRQFSNSRSEMNVSTLELGDSALYLCASSLTSGIYNEQFFGPGTRLTVL.

The gene calls are TRBV29-1 and TRBJ1-2, with D unresolved. This CDR3 comprises 12 residues. Germline values: CDR1 SQVTM, CDR2 ANQGSEA. Trimming shortened V by 7 bases and J by 2 bases, and 11 bases separated the two germline ends. Here the CDR3 reads CSAEAGNYGYTF. CDR3 bases: TGCAGCGCCGAGGCGGGGAACTATGGCTACACCTTC.

This clone showed up just a few times. The chain recombines TRBV5-4 with TRBJ2-5; D not resolved. Germline-derived CDR1 and CDR2 are SGHNT and YYREEE (reference sequence). The CDR3 runs 13 residues. V gave up 0 bases and J gave up 2 bases, with 5 bases separating them. CDR3: CASSLAAQETQYF. DNA of the CDR3: TGTGCCAGCAGCTTGGCGGCGCAAGAGACCCAGTACTTC.

This rearrangement joins TRBV4-2 to TRBJ1-5, with 8 bases fitting TRBD1. Germline V gene sequence: CDR1 LGHNA, CDR2 YNFKEQ. With 3 bases clipped from V and 3 bases from J, the junction kept 4 bases outside the gene matches. The CDR3 is 15 residues long. The CDR3 sequence: CASSQTGQDNQPQHF. As DNA, the CDR3 is TGTGCCAGCAGCCAGACGGGACAGGACAATCAGCCCCAGCATTTT.

The chain joins TRBV6-1 to TRBJ1-5; D gene ambiguous. V lost 6 bases and J 4 bases, leaving 10 bases between the germline ends. The CDR3 totals 13 residues. The germline V gene has CDR1 MNHNS and CDR2 SASEGT. This CDR3 is CASRTQRNQPQHF. The CDR3 DNA reads as TGTGCCAGCAGGACACAGAGAAATCAGCCCCAGCATTTT.

V usage is TRBV9 and J usage is TRBJ2-7; D call uncertain. The V end was cut by 2 bases, the J end by 2 bases, with 11 bases between. Germline V gene data show CDR1 as SGDLS and CDR2 as YYNGEE. The CDR3 length is 14 residues. The chain's CDR3 is CASSVDPGPYEQYF. DNA for the CDR3: TGTGCCAGCAGCGTCGATCCAGGTCCCTACGAGCAGTACTTC.

The table lists this clone with a few counts. This chain links TRBV7-2 with TRBJ2-5; maybe TRBD2 (7 bases). The germline V gene encodes CDR1 SGHTA and CDR2 FQGNSA. The CDR3 has 13 residues. Trimming shortened V by 4 bases and J by 5 bases, and 11 bases separated the two germline ends. This CDR3 reads CASSSAGAETQYF. The CDR3 DNA follows: TGTGCCAGCAGCTCCGCGGGGGCGGAGACCCAGTACTTC.

The V and J genes are TRBV7-6 and TRBJ2-3, with D tentatively TRBD1 (6 bases). The CDR3 extends over 15 amino acids. Germline values: CDR1 SGHVS, CDR2 FNYEAQ. The V end lost 4 bases, the J end lost 2 bases, and 13 bases lay between the germline ends. CDR3 amino acids: CASSSKDRYTDTQYF. DNA of the CDR3: TGTGCCAGCAGCTCAAAGGACAGATACACAGATACGCAGTATTTT.

The rearrangement uses TRBV6-6 and TRBJ1-5, with a weak D call TRBD1 (6 bases). V was shortened by 6 bases and J by 10 bases, with 19 bases between the two germline ends. The germline V gene encodes CDR1 MNHNY and CDR2 SVGAGI (reference sequence). CDR3 length: 14 residues. The CDR3 nucleotides read TGTGCCAGCAGAACCAAAAACAGGGTCCGCCCCCAGCATTTT. Translating gives CASRTKNRVRPQHF.

This clone showed up just a few times. V gene TRBV6-5 combines with J gene TRBJ2-5; TRBD2 might be the D (7 bases). CDR3 length: 14 amino acids. Germline V gene sequence: CDR1 MNHEY, CDR2 SVGAGI. V lost 10 bases, J lost 4 bases, and 19 bases lay in between. CDR3 sequence reads: CATRGAGARETQYF. The CDR3 DNA sequence: TGTGCCACCCGGGGGGCGGGAGCTCGAGAGACCCAGTACTTC.